The TCR beta chain described here comes from a study of cytomegalovirus exposure and HLA in healthy donors. Whole-study context: From donors who were HLA-typed, an early data release held around 80 million unique TCRs.

General study findings and limits: Researchers counted around 160 TCR beta chains as cytomegalovirus-associated.

Regarding this clone: What it binds is not known.

The PCR made use of 60 Vbeta and 13 Jbeta primers. Assay: immunoSEQ multiplex PCR; the TCRdb copy retains only in-frame clones and omits some. The profile shows around 230,000 clones, roughly 85% of them singletons. This receptor was obtained from a girl under 10 years old in good health and CMV-seronegative. Sequencing was carried out using PBMCs.

The CDR3 sequence: CASSASDRVHEQYF. The CDR3 DNA reads TGTGCCAGCAGTGCCTCAGACAGGGTGCACGAGCAGTACTTC. V and J are TRBV6-1 and TRBJ2-7, with TRBD1 identical over 7 bases. The V gene end was trimmed by 4 bases and the J gene end by 5 bases; junction bases not matched to a gene: 8. The CDR3 is 14 residues long. Germline V lookup: CDR1 MNHNS, CDR2 SASEGT.